Shown below are 25 T cell receptor beta chains from a single sample sequenced in a study of human T cells and chemical hapten exposure. One entry per CDR3 protein results from TCRdb running MiXCR on the RACE reads. The table lists roughly 130,000 distinct CDR3 sequences, approximately 10% of them singletons. Time point noted: patch test 3, about 24 weeks after DPC sensitization. Regarding treatment: therapeutic diphenylcyclopropenone sensitization with weekly scalp DPC. This material consisted of whole blood, taken in connection with sensitization to the hapten diphenylcyclopropenone (DPC). These receptors came from a woman in her 50s with alopecia areata. Some clones in this sample may be carry-over from other donors' samples.

This clonotype came up a few times. The J gene is TRBJ2-7, the V gene TRBV29-1; 8 bases match TRBD1. This CDR3 has 13 residues. The V gene end was trimmed by 7 bases and the J gene end by 6 bases; junction bases not matched to a gene: 11. Germline CDR1 and CDR2: SQVTM and ANQGSEA. This chain's CDR3 is CSALTGGIGEQYF. CDR3 coding DNA: TGCAGCGCCTTAACAGGGGGTATAGGCGAGCAGTACTTC.

The CDR3 sequence: CASSFGRGLYEQYF. CDR3 bases: TGTGCCAGCAGTTTCGGCAGGGGGCTCTACGAGCAGTACTTC. The rearrangement joins TRBV27 to TRBJ2-7, with 8 bases that match TRBD1. This CDR3 comprises 14 residues. Losses at the gene ends were 3 bases for V and 3 bases for J; bases not matched to a gene: 4. CDR1 and CDR2 (germline): MNHEY, SMNVEV (reference sequence).

This clonotype was observed many times. The V gene is TRBV20-1, the J gene TRBJ2-3, with D possibly TRBD2 on 6 matching bases. The CDR3 is made up of 13 amino acids. Looked up from germline, CDR1 is DFQATT and CDR2 is SNEGSKA (reference sequence). V lost 3 bases and J lost 2, with 9 bases in between. CDR3 loop: CSARTRPTDTQYF. The CDR3 region has the DNA TGCAGTGCTAGGACTAGGCCCACAGATACGCAGTATTTT.

This clonotype was counted ten times or more. V usage is TRBV6-4 and J usage is TRBJ2-1, with TRBD2 identical over 9 bases. V dropped 6 bases and J dropped 4; count of bases not matched to a gene: 4. The CDR3 loop spans 14 amino acids. Germline-derived CDR1 and CDR2 are MRHNA and SNTAGT. CDR3 DNA sequence: TGTGCCAGCAGCCCGGGACTAGCTTACAATGAGCAGTTCTTC. Amino acids: CASSPGLAYNEQFF.

This clonotype was counted many times. The V and J genes are TRBV12-3 or TRBV12-4 and TRBJ2-3, with TRBD2 as a possible D gene (6 bases). V lost 3 bases and J 1 base, leaving 11 bases between the germline ends. There are 15 residues in the CDR3. The CDR3 nucleotides are TGTGCCAGCAGTTTTGGGACGGGAGGCACAGATACGCAGTATTTT. This codes for CASSFGTGGTDTQYF.

The genes are TRBV12-3 or TRBV12-4 and TRBJ2-4; TRBD2 matches at 8 bases. Germline trimming cut 1 base from V and 2 bases from J; bases unmatched to any gene: 7. The CDR3 extends over 17 amino acids. CDR3 loop: CASSLEGSGKTKNIQYF. CDR3 nucleotide sequence: TGTGCCAGCAGTTTAGAAGGTAGCGGGAAAACCAAAAACATTCAGTACTTC.

This clonotype was detected only a few times. V usage is TRBV7-2 and J usage is TRBJ2-1, with TRBD2 identical over 12 bases. This CDR3 is 15 amino acids long. The germline gives CDR1 SGHTA, CDR2 FQGNSA. Unmatched junction bases numbered 8, after V lost 5 bases and J lost 9 bases. CDR3 nucleotides: TGTGCCAGCAGCATCCCCGGGACTAGCGGGCCTGAGCAGTTCTTC. This translates into CASSIPGTSGPEQFF.

A few counts support this clonotype. J is TRBJ2-1 and V is TRBV12-3 or TRBV12-4; TRBD1 aligns across 8 bases. The CDR3 has 16 amino acids. After removal of 7 bases from V and 6 bases from J, the junction contained 14 bases not matched to a gene. The CDR3 region is CASTPGGTGVFNEQFF. In nucleotides, the CDR3 is TGTGCCAGCACTCCGGGCGGGACAGGTGTCTTCAATGAGCAGTTCTTC.

This clonotype was detected only a few times. V usage is TRBV9 and J usage is TRBJ1-5; 7 positions agree with TRBD1. V lost 1 base to trimming and J lost 5 bases; unmatched junction nucleotides: 3. Germline CDR1 and CDR2: SGDLS and YYNGEE. The CDR3 has 14 amino acids. CDR3 loop: CASSVYDRDQPQHF. CDR3 coding DNA: TGTGCCAGCAGCGTATATGACAGGGATCAGCCCCAGCATTTT.

DNA for the CDR3: TGTGCCACCAGCAGAGGGGGGCTAGCGGGGACCTTCGGGGAGCTGTTTTTT. Translating gives CATSRGGLAGTFGELFF. The gene calls are TRBV15 and TRBJ2-2; 9 bases fit TRBD2. CDR3 size: 17 residues. Trimming removed 1 base from V and 7 bases from J; junction bases left unmatched: 10. CDR1 LNHNV and CDR2 YYDKDF come from the germline V gene (reference sequence).

The V and J genes are TRBV7-9 and TRBJ1-3; D is undetermined. Germline V lookup: CDR1 SEHNR, CDR2 FQNEAQ (reference sequence). This CDR3 has 16 amino acids. V shed 3 bases and J shed 0 bases, with 12 bases lying between them. The CDR3 coding sequence is TGTGCCAGCAGCTTGGCAGGCCAACTCTCTGGAAACACCATATATTTT. This sequence encodes CASSLAGQLSGNTIYF.

This clonotype was counted many times. The chain carries TRBV12-3 or TRBV12-4 and TRBJ1-5; 8 nucleotides match TRBD1. Germline trimming cut 4 bases from V and 5 bases from J; bases unmatched to any gene: 1. This CDR3 spans 13 amino acids. The DNA of the CDR3 is TGTGCCAGCAGTTCGACAGGGGATCAGCCCCAGCATTTT. Residues: CASSSTGDQPQHF.

This rearrangement joins TRBV7-2 to TRBJ2-5; tentatively, D is TRBD2 (5 bases). Germline values: CDR1 SGHTA, CDR2 FQGNSA. V lost 5 bases and J 1 base, leaving 11 bases between the germline ends. The CDR3 is 14 residues long. CDR3 coding DNA: TGTGCCAGCAGCGCCATTGGAGGCCAAGAGACCCAGTACTTC. Protein: CASSAIGGQETQYF.

This clonotype was found a few times. This chain's CDR3 is CASSLGWGTTKETQYF. The CDR3 DNA reads as TGTGCCAGCAGCCTAGGTTGGGGGACCACCAAAGAGACCCAGTACTTC. V gene TRBV27 combines with J gene TRBJ2-5; D is perhaps TRBD1 or TRBD2 (5 bases each). Per germline, CDR1 MNHEY and CDR2 SMNVEV (reference sequence). This CDR3 comprises 16 residues. The V end lost 6 bases, the J end lost 3 bases, and 20 bases lay between the germline ends.

V and J are TRBV5-1 and TRBJ1-4; 8 bases match TRBD1. In germline, CDR1 is SGHRS, CDR2 YFSETQ. The CDR3 is 15 residues long. The V gene end was trimmed by 4 bases and the J gene end by 8 bases; junction bases not matched to a gene: 10. The DNA of the CDR3 is TGCGCCAGCAGCCAACAGGGGGGGTCGAGGGAAAAACTGTTTTTT. Its translation: CASSQQGGSREKLFF.

This clonotype was detected only a few times. This sequence joins TRBV2 and TRBJ2-1; D might be TRBD2 (5 bases). Germline V CDR1 and CDR2: SNHLY, FYNNEI. V was shortened by 8 bases and J by 9 bases, with 11 bases between the two germline ends. The CDR3 is made up of 11 amino acids. Here the CDR3 reads CASWTRAEQFF. CDR3 coding DNA: TGTGCCAGCTGGACTCGTGCTGAGCAGTTCTTC.

In DNA, the CDR3 is TGCGCCAGCAGCTTGGGGACTAGCGGAGGGGAGCAGTACTTC. It yields the protein CASSLGTSGGEQYF. The chain employs TRBV5-1 and TRBJ2-7, with 10 bases aligning to TRBD2. CDR1 SGHRS and CDR2 YFSETQ come from the germline V gene. V shed 0 bases, J shed 7 bases, and the junction held 4 bases outside the gene matches. This CDR3 spans 14 amino acids.

The sample holds many counts of this clonotype. This chain links TRBV3-1 with TRBJ2-1, with TRBD2 matching over 7 bases. This CDR3 is 15 amino acids long. Per germline, CDR1 LGHDT and CDR2 YNNKEL (reference sequence). V shed 4 bases and J 9 bases; nucleotides not matched to a gene: 12. The chain's CDR3 is CASSRLPTSAGEQFF. The CDR3 DNA follows: TGTGCCAGCAGCCGCCTCCCTACTAGCGCTGGTGAGCAGTTCTTC.

J is TRBJ1-5 and V is TRBV12-3 or TRBV12-4; a possible D gene is TRBD1 (5 bases). Trimming stripped 4 bases from V and 3 bases from J, with 13 bases between. The CDR3 length is 15 residues. As DNA, the CDR3 is TGTGCCAGCAGTTCGGCCCGAGGGGTCAATCAGCCCCAGCATTTT. Translating it yields CASSSARGVNQPQHF.

Only a few counts were recorded for this clonotype. The J gene is TRBJ1-1, the V gene TRBV7-8; D unclear. This CDR3 region has 13 residues. V was pared by 1 base and J by 3 bases, with 6 bases between. The germline gives CDR1 SGHVS, CDR2 FQNEAQ. The CDR3 loop reads CASSLGPYTEAFF. The CDR3 nucleotides are TGTGCCAGCAGCTTAGGACCGTACACTGAAGCTTTCTTT.

This clonotype was recorded at least ten times. This rearrangement joins TRBV7-2 to TRBJ2-3; tentatively, D is TRBD1 or TRBD2 (5 bases each). This CDR3 is built from 15 residues. V lost 3 bases, J lost 1 base, and 11 bases lay in between. Germline lookup yields CDR1 SGHTA and CDR2 FQGNSA. The CDR3 DNA is TGTGCCAGCAGCTTTAGGGACCGAGGCACAGATACGCAGTATTTT. It codes for CASSFRDRGTDTQYF.

This chain links TRBV12-3 or TRBV12-4 with TRBJ2-1, with 7 bases that match TRBD1. V trimming: 6 bases; J trimming: 0 bases; junction bases outside the gene matches: 5. The CDR3 has 15 residues. CDR3 residues: CASRQGQSSYNEQFF. The CDR3 DNA reads TGTGCCAGCAGACAGGGACAGAGCTCCTACAATGAGCAGTTCTTC.

The table lists this clonotype with a few counts. The chain has TRBV6-6 and TRBJ2-3, with D perhaps TRBD1 (5 bases). The CDR3 consists of 15 residues. The V and J ends lost 2 bases and 1 base respectively, with 10 bases between them. CDR1 MNHNY and CDR2 SVGAGI come from the germline V gene (reference sequence). CDR3 protein: CASSYGSTGTDTQYF. CDR3 coding DNA: TGTGCCAGCAGTTACGGGTCGACAGGCACAGATACGCAGTATTTT.

This clonotype was detected a few times. The chain combines TRBV12-3 or TRBV12-4 with TRBJ1-1, with D perhaps TRBD1 (6 bases). There are 15 residues in the CDR3. The V end lost 6 bases, the J end lost 8 bases, and 22 bases lay between the germline ends. CDR3 region: CASSPKQGSGGEAFF. The CDR3 DNA follows: TGTGCCAGCAGCCCTAAACAGGGTTCGGGGGGCGAAGCTTTCTTT.

This clonotype appeared a few times. The chain employs TRBV6-5 and TRBJ2-7; D not resolved. Germline loops: CDR1 MNHEY, CDR2 SVGAGI. V lost 4 bases and J lost 0, with 13 bases in between. The CDR3 consists of 15 residues. The CDR3, as DNA: TGTGCCAGCAGTTCGACTTCGCCAACCTCCTACGAGCAGTACTTC. Amino acids: CASSSTSPTSYEQYF.